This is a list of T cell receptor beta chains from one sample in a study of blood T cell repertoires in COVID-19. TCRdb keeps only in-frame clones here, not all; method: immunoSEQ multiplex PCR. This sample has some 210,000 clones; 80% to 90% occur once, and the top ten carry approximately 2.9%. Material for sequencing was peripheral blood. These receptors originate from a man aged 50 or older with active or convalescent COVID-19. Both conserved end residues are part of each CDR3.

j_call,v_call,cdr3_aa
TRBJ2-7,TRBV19,CASSLRGRDEQYF
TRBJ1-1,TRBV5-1,CASSLGTGPASGTEAFF
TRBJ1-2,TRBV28,CASSLWTGYGYTF
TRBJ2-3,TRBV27,CASSSLAKTPTDTQYF
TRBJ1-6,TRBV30,CAFDRAFNSPLHF
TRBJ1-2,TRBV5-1,CASSLYRAYGYTF
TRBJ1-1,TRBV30,CAWSWAGTDNTEAFF
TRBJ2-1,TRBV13,CASSLGTSLNEQFF
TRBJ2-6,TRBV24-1,CATSAVRDRASGANVLTF
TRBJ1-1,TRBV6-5,CASRTGRQGTEAFF
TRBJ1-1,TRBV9,CASSVHRGATEAFF
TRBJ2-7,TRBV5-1,CASSLGGLASYEQYF
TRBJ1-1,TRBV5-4,CASSLGTMGSKNTEAFF
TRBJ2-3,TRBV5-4,CASSLGSLAGGQDTQYF
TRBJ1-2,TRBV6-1,CASSEQGSLGYTF
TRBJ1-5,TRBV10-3,CAILGVGDINGSAGLVKNQPQHF
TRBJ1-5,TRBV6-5,CASSGTRASQHF
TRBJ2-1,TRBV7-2,CASSAPSGGGGRSNEQFF
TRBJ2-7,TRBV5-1,CASSLRTSGGQSSYEQYF
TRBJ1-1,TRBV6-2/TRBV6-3,CASSYHRTGGTEAFF
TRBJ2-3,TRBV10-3,CAISDRDRGLVTDTQYF